Listed below are T cell receptor beta chains from one sample, sequenced in a study of shared clonotypes between healthy human individuals. Libraries were prepared by immunoSEQ multiplex PCR; TCRdb keeps only in-frame clonotypes and omits some of them. The sample yields hundreds of thousands of clones, about 96% seen once. Sequencing was carried out using naive CD8+ T cells sorted from blood. The receptors here all came from a woman aged 25 to 45 in good health. Both conserved end residues are part of each CDR3. The D gene is left open where the match is weak. Not all rows give a size; the values are once, few, many and, for expanded clones, a class.

TRBJ2-5,-,TRBV28,-,TGTGCCAGCAGTTTATGGGTGGGTAGCCAAGAGACCCAGTACTTC,CASSLWVGSQETQYF
TRBJ2-7,-,TRBV18,-,TGTGCCAGCTCACCGGCGGGGACCTACGAGCAGTACTTC,CASSPAGTYEQYF
TRBJ2-7,TRBD2,TRBV27,-,TGTGCCAGCAGTTTAGGACTAGCGGATAATTACGAGCAGTACTTC,CASSLGLADNYEQYF
TRBJ2-1,TRBD1,TRBV7-6,-,TGTGCCAGCAGCTCCCGGGACAGGGCCTACAATGAGCAGTTCTTC,CASSSRDRAYNEQFF
TRBJ2-1,TRBD2,TRBV2,-,TGTGCCAGCAGGGGACTAGCGGGAGCCCACAATGAGCAGTTCTTC,CASRGLAGAHNEQFF
TRBJ2-1,TRBD1,TRBV5-1,-,TGCGCCAGCAGCCCAGGACAGGGCGGTGTCGATGAGCAGTTCTTC,CASSPGQGGVDEQFF
TRBJ2-7,TRBD1,TRBV5-1,-,TGCGCCAGCAGCTGGGGACAGGGGAACGAGCAGTACTTC,CASSWGQGNEQYF
TRBJ2-7,-,TRBV28,once,TGTGCCAGCAGTTTCAGGATGACGGGGGAGCAGTACTTC,CASSFRMTGEQYF
TRBJ1-1,-,TRBV6-5,-,TGTGCCAGCAGTGGGGGCGGTAACACTGAAGCTTTCTTT,CASSGGGNTEAFF
TRBJ2-5,TRBD1,TRBV4-1,-,TGCGCCAGCAGCCAAGGGTGGGAACTACAGGGGCGGATGAGGTTAAGAGAGACCCAGTACTTC,CASSQGWELQGRMRLRETQYF
TRBJ2-5,TRBD2,TRBV19,-,TGTGCCAGTAGAAAGGGAGGGGAAGAGACCCAGTACTTC,CASRKGGEETQYF
TRBJ2-2,-,TRBV19,-,TGTGCCAGTACCACAGGGTACGCCGGGGAGCTGTTTTTT,CASTTGYAGELFF
TRBJ2-1,-,TRBV29-1,-,TGCAGCGTTGAAAGGGGGATATACAATGAGCAGTTCTTC,CSVERGIYNEQFF
TRBJ2-7,TRBD2,TRBV9,-,TGTGCCAGCAGCGGCCGCGGGGAGCGGGAGGTCCACGAGCAGTACTTC,CASSGRGEREVHEQYF
TRBJ1-1,-,TRBV13,-,TGTGCCAGCAGCTTAGGTGTCACTGAAGCTTTCTTT,CASSLGVTEAFF
TRBJ2-5,TRBD2,TRBV2,-,TGTGCCAGCAGTGGAGCGGGGGCTGATAGCGGGAGCGGACAAGAGACCCAGTACTTC,CASSGAGADSGSGQETQYF
TRBJ2-7,TRBD1,TRBV6-6,-,TGTGCCAGCAGTTTGACAGGGGTTGTCGTCTACGAGCAGTACTTC,CASSLTGVVVYEQYF
TRBJ2-7,TRBD1,TRBV25-1,-,TGTGCCAGCAGTGAGACAGGGGTAGAATACGAGCAGTACTTC,CASSETGVEYEQYF
TRBJ2-1,TRBD2,TRBV27,-,TGTGCCAGCAGTAGTGGACTAGCGGGAAATAGGTACAATGAGCAGTTCTTC,CASSSGLAGNRYNEQFF
TRBJ1-5,TRBD1,TRBV5-8,once,TGTGCCAGCAGCTCTCCGATCCGGGAGGGGGCGGCGCCCCAGCATTTT,CASSSPIREGAAPQHF
TRBJ2-3,-,TRBV19,once,TGTGCCAGTAGTATAATAGAGGGGTCAGATACGCAGTATTTT,CASSIIEGSDTQYF
TRBJ1-5,TRBD1,TRBV19,-,TGTGCCAGTAGTGCCCAACCAGGGGGTAGCAATCAGCCCCAGCATTTT,CASSAQPGGSNQPQHF
TRBJ1-2,TRBD1,TRBV15,-,TGTGCCACCAGCGGGGTACAGGGGGTGAGATATGGCTACACCTTC,CATSGVQGVRYGYTF
TRBJ2-7,-,TRBV28,-,TGTGCCAGCACCCCCGTGGGCGGAGCCTACGAGCAGTACTTC,CASTPVGGAYEQYF
TRBJ2-1,-,TRBV9,-,TGTGCCAGCAGCGTACAGAGCTCCTACAATGAGCAGTTCTTC,CASSVQSSYNEQFF
TRBJ2-1,TRBD2,TRBV9,-,TGTGCCAGCAGCGTAGCGGCGGGAGGGTTCGGTGAGCAGTTCTTC,CASSVAAGGFGEQFF